The rows below give T cell receptor beta chains drawn from one sample of a study of cytomegalovirus exposure and HLA in healthy donors. Generated by immunoSEQ multiplex PCR, the TCRdb table keeps only in-frame clones and is missing some. This sample has some 140,000 clones; roughly 78% occur once, and the top ten carry around 6.3%. Material: PBMCs. The receptors here all came from a man in his forties in good health and CMV-seropositive. The CDR3 runs from the conserved cysteine through the conserved F or W. The order of the fields is D gene, clone size, J gene, V gene, CDR3 DNA, CDR3 protein. The D gene is left open where the match is weak. Rows give clone size only sometimes, using once, few, many, or a class for an expanded clone.

>TRBD1|.|TRBJ1-6|TRBV6-6
TGTGCCAGCAGTTGGCAAACAGGGGCCGGGTCACCCCTCCACTTT
CASSWQTGAGSPLHF
>.|.|TRBJ1-1|TRBV6-5
TGTGCCAGCAGTTGGTCTTCGGGGAACACTGAAGCTTTCTTT
CASSWSSGNTEAFF
>.|.|TRBJ1-1|TRBV28
TGTGCCAGCAGTTTGGGGGGGGGCTGGATCAGGACTGAAGCTTTCTTT
CASSLGGGWIRTEAFF
>.|.|TRBJ1-6|TRBV2
TGTGCCACCACCGGGGGGAGCTCCTATAATTCACCCCTCCACTTT
CATTGGSSYNSPLHF
>TRBD2|.|TRBJ2-7|TRBV4-1
TGCGCCAGCAGCCACGCTCCCGGGACTAGCGGGAGGAAAGGTGCCGAGCAGTACTTC
CASSHAPGTSGRKGAEQYF
>.|.|TRBJ1-3|TRBV19
TGTGCCAGTAGTATAGACAGGGGTGCCGGAAACACCATATATTTT
CASSIDRGAGNTIYF
>.|.|TRBJ1-5|TRBV18
TGTGCCAGCTCACCACCGCCGACTTATAGCAATCAGCCCCAGCATTTT
CASSPPPTYSNQPQHF
>TRBD2|.|TRBJ2-3|TRBV5-1
TGCGCCAGCAGCTTGGCACTAGCGGGAGGTGCAGATACGCAGTATTTT
CASSLALAGGADTQYF
>TRBD1|.|TRBJ2-7|TRBV9
TGTGCCAGCAGCGTAGGGGGGACAGCCTACTCCTACGAGCAGTACTTC
CASSVGGTAYSYEQYF
>.|.|TRBJ1-3|TRBV5-1
TGCGCCAGCAGCTTGACAGTTGCTGGAAACACCATATATTTT
CASSLTVAGNTIYF
>.|few|TRBJ1-1|TRBV19
TGTGCCAGTAGGGTTCCAAGTAGCACTGAAGCTTTCTTT
CASRVPSSTEAFF
>.|large|TRBJ2-7|TRBV5-6
TGTGCCAGCGGACTGTGGGGGGTGATCTACGAGCAGTACTTC
CASGLWGVIYEQYF
>TRBD1|.|TRBJ1-1|TRBV11-2
TGTGCCAGCAGCTCCGGGGACAGGAACACTGAAGCTTTCTTT
CASSSGDRNTEAFF
>.|.|TRBJ2-7|TRBV18
TGTGCCAGCTCACCCCGCGACGGGAACTACGAGCAGTACTTC
CASSPRDGNYEQYF
>TRBD1|.|TRBJ2-7|TRBV19
TGTGCCAGTAGTAGGGGATGGACAGGGGCCTACGAGCAGTACTTC
CASSRGWTGAYEQYF
>.|.|TRBJ1-1|TRBV19
TGTGCCAGTAGTGTCTCAGAAGCGTACACTGAAGCTTTCTTT
CASSVSEAYTEAFF
>.|.|TRBJ1-2|TRBV6-5
TGTGCCAGCAGTTACTCCGGAGCTAACTATGGCTACACCTTC
CASSYSGANYGYTF
>.|.|TRBJ1-1|TRBV5-4
TGTGCCAGCAGCGGGAAGGGAGGAGGAACTGAAGCTTTCTTT
CASSGKGGGTEAFF
>TRBD2|.|TRBJ2-7|TRBV2
TGTGCCAGCAAGGCAGGGACTAGCGGGATCCACGAGCAGTACTTC
CASKAGTSGIHEQYF
>.|.|TRBJ2-3|TRBV5-8
TGTGCCAGCAGCCCCCTGGGAGCGATGGGGGCCACAGATACGCAGTATTTT
CASSPLGAMGATDTQYF
>.|.|TRBJ2-1|TRBV4-1
TGCGCCAGCAGCCAAGGGAGGGGAAATTACAATGAGCAGTTCTTC
CASSQGRGNYNEQFF
>TRBD2|.|TRBJ2-1|TRBV7-8
TGTGCCAGCGGCCCGGGGACTAGCGGGAGAACAGGGTTCTTC
CASGPGTSGRTGFF
>TRBD1|.|TRBJ1-1|TRBV19
TGTGCCAGTAGTATGTGGGACCAGGGGGCAAGGGTTGAAGCTTTCTTT
CASSMWDQGARVEAFF
>TRBD2|.|TRBJ2-5|TRBV18
TGTGCCAGCTCACCACCGAGGTTTGCGACTAGCGGCCTTCAAGAGACCCAGTACTTC
CASSPPRFATSGLQETQYF
>TRBD1|.|TRBJ2-7|TRBV27
TGTGCCAGCAGTTTATTACCGGACAGGGTTCGAGAGCAGTACTTC
CASSLLPDRVREQYF
>TRBD2|.|TRBJ2-7|TRBV10-3
TGTGCCATCAGCGACGGGAGGGAGCAGTACTTC
CAISDGREQYF
>.|few|TRBJ2-7|TRBV6-1
TGTGCCAGCAGCCCAGGAGGGAGTAATCCGAGGGAGCAGTACTTC
CASSPGGSNPREQYF
>.|.|TRBJ2-1|TRBV4-1
TGCGCCAGCAGCCAAGGACACGTAGGCGAGCAGTTCTTC
CASSQGHVGEQFF
>TRBD1|few|TRBJ1-1|TRBV10-1
TGCGCCAGCAAGAGGGACAGGAACACTGAAGCTTTCTTT
CASKRDRNTEAFF
>.|.|TRBJ2-7|TRBV25-1
TGTGCCAGCAGCGATCAGGTACCCTACGAGCAGTACTTC
CASSDQVPYEQYF
>.|.|TRBJ1-2|TRBV5-1
TGCGCCAGCAGCGGGGGGACGGTCTATGGCTACACCTTC
CASSGGTVYGYTF
>.|few|TRBJ2-1|TRBV11-1
TGTGCCAGCAGCCCGTCTAGCTTCTCCTACAATGAGCAGTTCTTC
CASSPSSFSYNEQFF
>TRBD2|few|TRBJ2-5|TRBV5-6
TGTGCCAGCAGCTTGGCCCCGCCTAGCGGGTTACAAGAGACCCAGTACTTC
CASSLAPPSGLQETQYF